The rows below give T cell receptor beta chains drawn from one sample of a study of technical replicates of blood from a few donors. TCRdb's copy holds only in-frame clones and misses some; the assay was immunoSEQ multiplex PCR. Among approximately 49,000 clones listed, 90% to 95% were seen once. Sequenced input: PBMCs. These receptors came from a human donor in good health. Some clones in this sample may be carry-over from other donors' samples. CDR3s leave out the opening cysteine and the closing phenylalanine or tryptophan. A D gene is named only where the DNA matches it firmly.

d_call | v_call | cdr3_aa
TRBD1 | TRBV9 | ASSARDRGEEKLF
NA | TRBV5-1 | ASSLVGGATNEKLF
NA | TRBV7-2 | ASSLVRGNYEQY
NA | TRBV30 | AWSGSRVTYEQY
NA | TRBV20-1 | SATDSYGYT
NA | TRBV6-1 | ASSEGRGGYGQPQH
TRBD2 | TRBV7-2 | ASSLGLGTSPLEQY
NA | TRBV25-1 | ASSELGGADDGYT
TRBD1 | TRBV11-1 | ASSLGQASTYGYT
TRBD1 | TRBV5-1 | ASSLEFPGQDYGYT
TRBD2 | TRBV5-6 | ASSISGGATVEQF
TRBD1 | TRBV29-1 | SDDRETEAF
TRBD1 | TRBV27 | ASSVDRAPGANVLT
TRBD1 | TRBV7-8 | ASSFGTGVKRQY
NA | TRBV4-1 | ASSQVTEATDTQY
TRBD1 | TRBV10-3 | AISARGREQY
NA | TRBV2 | ASSLRGGVDGYT
TRBD1 | TRBV4-3 | ASSQRQGLNEKLF
NA | TRBV7-3 | ASSLSGTNKETQY
NA | TRBV7-2 | ASSKLVIPGELF
TRBD1 | TRBV9 | ASSAATSGQGIYGYT
NA | TRBV7-2 | ASSFVGGTYNEQF
NA | TRBV27 | ASSFFGSGRSYEQY
NA | TRBV5-8 | ASSFWRGEQF
NA | TRBV7-2 | ASSGQGNLNQPQH
NA | TRBV5-1 | ASSLGGTRFGTQY
NA | TRBV19 | ASSIDPAGLNTEAF
NA | TRBV2 | ASSEHARGPTGELF
TRBD1 | TRBV11-3 | ASSPRDRGSNQPQH
TRBD2 | TRBV5-5 | ASSPTSGSYNEQF
TRBD1 | TRBV27 | ASSGDRGAEKLF
NA | TRBV4-1 | ASSPQGFYGYT
NA | TRBV7-2 | AELGPGQNTGELF
NA | TRBV19 | ASSFNGEGEKLF